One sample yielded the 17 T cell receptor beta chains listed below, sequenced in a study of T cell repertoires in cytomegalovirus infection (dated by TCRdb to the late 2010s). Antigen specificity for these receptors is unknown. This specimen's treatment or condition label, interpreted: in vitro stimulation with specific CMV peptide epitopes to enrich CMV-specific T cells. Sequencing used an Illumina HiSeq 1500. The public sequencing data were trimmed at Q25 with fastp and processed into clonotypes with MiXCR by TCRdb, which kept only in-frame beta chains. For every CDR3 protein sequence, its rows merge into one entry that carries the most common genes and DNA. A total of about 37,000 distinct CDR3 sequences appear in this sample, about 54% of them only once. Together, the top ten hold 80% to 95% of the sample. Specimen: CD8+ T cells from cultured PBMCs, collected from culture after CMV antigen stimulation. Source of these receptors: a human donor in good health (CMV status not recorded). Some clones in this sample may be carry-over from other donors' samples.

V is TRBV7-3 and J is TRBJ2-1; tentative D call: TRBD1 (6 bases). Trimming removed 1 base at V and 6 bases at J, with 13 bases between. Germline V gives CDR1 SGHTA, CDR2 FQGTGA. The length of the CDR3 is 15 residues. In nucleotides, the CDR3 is TGTGCCAGCAGCTTAAGCCAGGGGACGGGCAATGAGCAGTTCTTC. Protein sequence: CASSLSQGTGNEQFF. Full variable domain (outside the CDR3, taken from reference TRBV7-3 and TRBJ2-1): GAGVSQTPSNKVTEKGKYVELRCDPISGHTALYWYRQSLGQGPEFLIYFQGTGAADDSGLPNDRFFAVRPEGSVSTLKIQRTERGDSAVYLCASSLSQGTGNEQFFGPGTRLTVL.

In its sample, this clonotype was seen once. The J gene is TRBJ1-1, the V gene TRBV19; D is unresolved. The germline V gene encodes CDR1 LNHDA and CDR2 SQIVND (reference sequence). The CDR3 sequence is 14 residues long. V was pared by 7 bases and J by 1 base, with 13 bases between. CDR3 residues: CASKWVTTNTEAFF. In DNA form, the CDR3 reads TGTGCCAGTAAGTGGGTGACGACGAACACTGAAGCTTTCTTT.

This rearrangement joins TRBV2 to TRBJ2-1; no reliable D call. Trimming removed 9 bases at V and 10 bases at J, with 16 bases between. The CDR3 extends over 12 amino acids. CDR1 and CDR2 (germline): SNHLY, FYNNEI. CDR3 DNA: TGTGCCAGAACTGAGCCCCTAGGCGAGCAGTTCTTC. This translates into CARTEPLGEQFF. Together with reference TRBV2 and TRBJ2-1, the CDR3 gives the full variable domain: EPEVTQTPSHQVTQMGQEVILRCVPISNHLYFYWYRQILGQKVEFLVSFYNNEISEKSEIFDDQFSVERPDGSNFTLKIRSTKLEDSAMYFCARTEPLGEQFFGPGTRLTVL.

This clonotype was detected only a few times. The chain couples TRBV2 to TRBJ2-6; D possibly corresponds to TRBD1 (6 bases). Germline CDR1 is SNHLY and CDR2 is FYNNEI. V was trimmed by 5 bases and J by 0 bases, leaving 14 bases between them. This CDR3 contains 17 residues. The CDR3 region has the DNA TGTGCCAGCAGTCTACAGGGAGAGATCTCTGGGGCCAACGTCCTGACTTTC. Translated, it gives CASSLQGEISGANVLTF.

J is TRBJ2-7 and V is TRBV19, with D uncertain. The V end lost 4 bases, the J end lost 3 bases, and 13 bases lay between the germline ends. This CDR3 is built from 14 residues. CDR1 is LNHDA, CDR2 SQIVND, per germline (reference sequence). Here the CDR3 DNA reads TGTGCCAGTAGTACCAGGACGCTCCTCTACGAGCAGTACTTC. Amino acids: CASSTRTLLYEQYF. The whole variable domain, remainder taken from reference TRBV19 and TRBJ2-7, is DGGITQSPKYLFRKEGQNVTLSCEQNLNHDAMYWYRQDPGQGLRLIYYSQIVNDFQKGDIAEGYSVSREKKESFPLTVTSAQKNPTAFYLCASSTRTLLYEQYFGPGTRLTVT.

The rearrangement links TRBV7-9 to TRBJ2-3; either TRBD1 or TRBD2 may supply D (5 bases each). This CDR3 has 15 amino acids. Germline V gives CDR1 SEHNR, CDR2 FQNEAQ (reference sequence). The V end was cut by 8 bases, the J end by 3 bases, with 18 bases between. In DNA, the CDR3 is TGTGCCAGCCCCGGCCAGGGAGACGGTACAGATACGCAGTATTTT. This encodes CASPGQGDGTDTQYF.

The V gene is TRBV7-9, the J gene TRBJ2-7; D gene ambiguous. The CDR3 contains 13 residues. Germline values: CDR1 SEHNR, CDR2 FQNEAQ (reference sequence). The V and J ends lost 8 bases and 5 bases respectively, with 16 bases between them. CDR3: CASSGVIVDEQYF. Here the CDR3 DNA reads TGTGCCAGCTCTGGGGTAATAGTGGACGAGCAGTACTTC.

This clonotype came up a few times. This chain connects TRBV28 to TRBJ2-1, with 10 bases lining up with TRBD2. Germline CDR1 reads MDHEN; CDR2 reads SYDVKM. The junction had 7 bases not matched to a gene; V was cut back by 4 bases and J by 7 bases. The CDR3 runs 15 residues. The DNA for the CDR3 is TGTGCCAGCAGTTCGCTAGCGGGAGCACGAAATGAGCAGTTCTTC. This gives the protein CASSSLAGARNEQFF.

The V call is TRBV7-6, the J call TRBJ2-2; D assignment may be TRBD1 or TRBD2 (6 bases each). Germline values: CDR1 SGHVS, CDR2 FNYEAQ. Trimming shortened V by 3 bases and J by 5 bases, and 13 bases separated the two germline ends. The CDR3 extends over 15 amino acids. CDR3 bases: TGTGCCAGCAGCTTCCCCAGGGGAGGAACCGGGGAGCTGTTTTTT. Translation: CASSFPRGGTGELFF.

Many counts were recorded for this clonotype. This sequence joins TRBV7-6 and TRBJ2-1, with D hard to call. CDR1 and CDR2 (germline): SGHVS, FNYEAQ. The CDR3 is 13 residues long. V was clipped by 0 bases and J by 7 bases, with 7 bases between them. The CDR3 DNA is TGTGCCAGCAGCTTAGCGCCCGCGAATGAGCAGTTCTTC. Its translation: CASSLAPANEQFF.

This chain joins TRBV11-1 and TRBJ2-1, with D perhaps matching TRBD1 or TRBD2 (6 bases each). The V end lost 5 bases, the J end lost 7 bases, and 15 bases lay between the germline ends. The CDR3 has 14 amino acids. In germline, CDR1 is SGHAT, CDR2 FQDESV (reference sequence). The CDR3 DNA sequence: TGTGCCAGCAGCCTTCGGGAGAGGGGGAATGAGCAGTTCTTC. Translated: CASSLRERGNEQFF.

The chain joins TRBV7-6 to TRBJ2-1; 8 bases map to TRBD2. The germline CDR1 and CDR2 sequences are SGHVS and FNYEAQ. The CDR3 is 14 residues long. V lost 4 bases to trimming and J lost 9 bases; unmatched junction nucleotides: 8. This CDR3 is CASSYAGTSGEQFF. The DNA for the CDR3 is TGTGCCAGCAGCTATGCCGGGACTAGTGGTGAGCAGTTCTTC.

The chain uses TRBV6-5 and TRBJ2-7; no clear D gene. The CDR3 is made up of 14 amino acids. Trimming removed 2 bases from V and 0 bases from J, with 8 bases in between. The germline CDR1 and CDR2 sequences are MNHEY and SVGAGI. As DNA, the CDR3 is TGTGCCAGCAGTTACGGTCAGAGCTCCTACGAGCAGTACTTC. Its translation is CASSYGQSSYEQYF.

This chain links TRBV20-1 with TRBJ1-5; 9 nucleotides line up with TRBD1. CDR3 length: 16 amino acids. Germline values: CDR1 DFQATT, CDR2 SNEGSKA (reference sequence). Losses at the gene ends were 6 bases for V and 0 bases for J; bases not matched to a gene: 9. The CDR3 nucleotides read TGCAGTGCCCGGACAGGGGAGGGATATAGCAATCAGCCCCAGCATTTT. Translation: CSARTGEGYSNQPQHF.

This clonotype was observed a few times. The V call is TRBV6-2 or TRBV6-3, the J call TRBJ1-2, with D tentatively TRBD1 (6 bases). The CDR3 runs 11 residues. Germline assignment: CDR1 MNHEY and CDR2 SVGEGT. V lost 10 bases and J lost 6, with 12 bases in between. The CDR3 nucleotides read TGTGCCACGAGGAGGGGGGATGGCTACACCTTC. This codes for CATRRGDGYTF.

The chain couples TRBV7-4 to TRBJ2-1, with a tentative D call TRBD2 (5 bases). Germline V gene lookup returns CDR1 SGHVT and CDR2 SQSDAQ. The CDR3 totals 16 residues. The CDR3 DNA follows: TGTTCTAGCAGCTTGTTGGTGATATCCACCTACAATGAGCAGTTCTTC. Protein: CSSSLLVISTYNEQFF.

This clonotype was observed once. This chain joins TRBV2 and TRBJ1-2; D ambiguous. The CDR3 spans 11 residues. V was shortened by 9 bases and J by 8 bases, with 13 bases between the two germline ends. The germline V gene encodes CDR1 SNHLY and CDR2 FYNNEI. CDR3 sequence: CARPEALGYTF. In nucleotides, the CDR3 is TGTGCCAGACCTGAGGCGCTGGGCTACACCTTC.